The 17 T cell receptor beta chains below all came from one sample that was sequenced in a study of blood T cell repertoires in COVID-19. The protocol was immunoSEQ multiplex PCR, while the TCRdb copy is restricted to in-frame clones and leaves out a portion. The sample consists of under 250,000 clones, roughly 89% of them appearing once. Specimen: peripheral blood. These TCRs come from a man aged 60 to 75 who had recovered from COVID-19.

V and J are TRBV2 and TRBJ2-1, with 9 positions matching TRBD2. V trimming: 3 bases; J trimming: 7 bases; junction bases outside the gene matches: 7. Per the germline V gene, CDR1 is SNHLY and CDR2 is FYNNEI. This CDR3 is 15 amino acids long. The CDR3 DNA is TGTGCCAGCAGTGATAGGGCGGGAGGGTTAAATGAGCAGTTCTTC. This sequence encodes CASSDRAGGLNEQFF.

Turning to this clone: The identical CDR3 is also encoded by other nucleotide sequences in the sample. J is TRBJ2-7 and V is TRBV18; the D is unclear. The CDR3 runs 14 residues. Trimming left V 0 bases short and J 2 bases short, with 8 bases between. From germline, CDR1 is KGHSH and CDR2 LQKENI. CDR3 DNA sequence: TGTGCCAGCTCACCACCGACTGGAGCCTACGAGCAGTACTTC. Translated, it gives CASSPPTGAYEQYF.

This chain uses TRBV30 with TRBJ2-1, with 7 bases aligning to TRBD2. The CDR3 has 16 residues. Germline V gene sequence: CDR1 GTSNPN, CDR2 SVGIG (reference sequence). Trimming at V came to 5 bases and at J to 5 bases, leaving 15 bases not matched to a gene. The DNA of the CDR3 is TGTGCCTGGGGTCAAAAACGAGGCGGGAGTAACAATGAGCAGTTCTTC. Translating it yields CAWGQKRGGSNNEQFF.

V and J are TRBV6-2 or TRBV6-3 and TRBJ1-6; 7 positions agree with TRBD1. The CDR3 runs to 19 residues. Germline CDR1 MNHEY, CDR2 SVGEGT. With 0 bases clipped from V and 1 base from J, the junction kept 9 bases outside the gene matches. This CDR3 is CASSYSGSGTASYNSPLHF. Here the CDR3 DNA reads TGTGCCAGCAGTTACTCCGGATCCGGGACAGCATCCTATAATTCACCCCTCCACTTT.

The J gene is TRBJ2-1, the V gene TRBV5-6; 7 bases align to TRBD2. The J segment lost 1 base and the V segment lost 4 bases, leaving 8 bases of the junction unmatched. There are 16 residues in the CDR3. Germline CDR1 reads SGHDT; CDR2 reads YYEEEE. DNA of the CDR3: TGTGCCAGCAGCCCCGGGGGGATCCCTTCCTACAATGAGCAGTTCTTC. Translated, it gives CASSPGGIPSYNEQFF.

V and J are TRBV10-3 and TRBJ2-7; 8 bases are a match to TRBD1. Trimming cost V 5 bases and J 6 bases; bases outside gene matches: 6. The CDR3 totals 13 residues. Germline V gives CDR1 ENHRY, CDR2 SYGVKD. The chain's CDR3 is CAISQGALVEQYF. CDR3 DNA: TGTGCCATCAGTCAGGGGGCTCTAGTCGAGCAGTACTTC.

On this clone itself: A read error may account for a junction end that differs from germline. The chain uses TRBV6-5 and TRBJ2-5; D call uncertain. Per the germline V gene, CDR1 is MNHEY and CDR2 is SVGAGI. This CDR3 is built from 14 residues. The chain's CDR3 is CAGSSRHRQETQYF. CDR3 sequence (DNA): TGTGCCGGCAGTTCCCGACATCGACAAGAGACCCAGTACTTC.

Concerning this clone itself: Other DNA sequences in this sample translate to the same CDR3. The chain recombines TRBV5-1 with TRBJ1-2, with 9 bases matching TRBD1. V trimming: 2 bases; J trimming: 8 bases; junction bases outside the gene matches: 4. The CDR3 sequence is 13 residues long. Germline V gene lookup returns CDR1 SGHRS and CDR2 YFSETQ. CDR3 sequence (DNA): TGCGCCAGCAGCTTACAGGGGGCTGAGGGCTACACCTTC. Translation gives CASSLQGAEGYTF.

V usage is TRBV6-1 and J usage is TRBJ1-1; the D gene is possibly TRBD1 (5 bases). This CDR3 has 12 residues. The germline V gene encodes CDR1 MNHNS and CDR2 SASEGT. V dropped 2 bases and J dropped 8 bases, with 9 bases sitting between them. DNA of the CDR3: TGTGCCAGCAGTGAACGTGACAGAGAAGCTTTCTTT. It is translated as CASSERDREAFF.

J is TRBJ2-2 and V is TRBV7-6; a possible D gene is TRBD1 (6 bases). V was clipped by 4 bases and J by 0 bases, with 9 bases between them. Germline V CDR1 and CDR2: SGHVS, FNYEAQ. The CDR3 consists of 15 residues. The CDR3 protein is CASSYGTTNTGELFF. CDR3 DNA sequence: TGTGCCAGCAGCTATGGGACAACGAACACCGGGGAGCTGTTTTTT.

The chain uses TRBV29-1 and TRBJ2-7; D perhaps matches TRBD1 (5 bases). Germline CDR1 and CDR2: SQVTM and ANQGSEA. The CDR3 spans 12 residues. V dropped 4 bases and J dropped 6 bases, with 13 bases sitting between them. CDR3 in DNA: TGCAGCGTTGCTCAAGGGGTCCTCGAGCAGTACTTC. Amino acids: CSVAQGVLEQYF.

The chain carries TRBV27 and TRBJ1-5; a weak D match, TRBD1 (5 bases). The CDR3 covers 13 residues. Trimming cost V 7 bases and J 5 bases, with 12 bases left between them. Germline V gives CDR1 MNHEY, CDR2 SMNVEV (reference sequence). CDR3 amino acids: CASTKSRDQPQHF. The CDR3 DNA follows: TGTGCCAGCACCAAGAGCAGGGATCAGCCCCAGCATTTT.

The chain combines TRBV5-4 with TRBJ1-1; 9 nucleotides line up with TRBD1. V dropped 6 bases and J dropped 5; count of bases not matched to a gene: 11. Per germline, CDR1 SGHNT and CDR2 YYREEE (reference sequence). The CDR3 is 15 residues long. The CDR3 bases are TGTGCCAGCACCCCGGGACAGGGATCCTGGACTGAAGCTTTCTTT. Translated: CASTPGQGSWTEAFF.

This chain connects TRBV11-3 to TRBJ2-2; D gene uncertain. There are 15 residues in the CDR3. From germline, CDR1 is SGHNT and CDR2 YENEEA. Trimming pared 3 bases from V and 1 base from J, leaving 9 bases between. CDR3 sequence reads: CASSLRRGNTGELFF. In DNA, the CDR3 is TGTGCCAGCAGCTTGCGTCGTGGGAACACCGGGGAGCTGTTTTTT. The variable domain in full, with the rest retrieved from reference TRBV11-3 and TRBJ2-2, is EAGVVQSPRYKIIEKKQPVAFWCNPISGHNTLYWYLQNLGQGPELLIRYENEEAVDDSQLPKDRFSAERLKGVDSTLKIQPAELGDSAVYLCASSLRRGNTGELFFGEGSRLTVL.

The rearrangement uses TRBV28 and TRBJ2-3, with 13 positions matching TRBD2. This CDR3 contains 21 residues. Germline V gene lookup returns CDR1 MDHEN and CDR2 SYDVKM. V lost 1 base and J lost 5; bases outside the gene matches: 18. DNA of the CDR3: TGTGCCAGCAGTTTATCAACGGGACTAGCGGGATGTAGCCGCCAGGTAGATACGCAGTATTTT. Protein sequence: CASSLSTGLAGCSRQVDTQYF.

CDR3 protein: CASSKEDWREVGDTQYF. Here the CDR3 DNA reads TGTGCCAGCAGCAAAGAAGACTGGCGGGAGGTAGGAGATACGCAGTATTTT. The chain has TRBV21-1 and TRBJ2-3; the D segment call TRBD2 is taken from the table without a DNA check. TRBV21-1 is given as a pseudogene. The CDR3 has 17 residues.

In DNA form, the CDR3 reads TGTGCCAGCAGCTTAGGTGACAGGGTTGATGAAAAACTGTTTTTT. Its protein product is CASSLGDRVDEKLFF. The chain has TRBV7-9 and TRBJ1-4; 7 bases are shared with TRBD1. The CDR3 sequence is 15 residues long. Germline assignment: CDR1 SEHNR and CDR2 FQNEAQ (reference sequence). V trimming: 1 base; J trimming: 6 bases; junction bases outside the gene matches: 5.